Sequencing of this T cell receptor (beta chain) was carried out in a study of T cell repertoires in ileal Crohn's disease. TCRB immunosequencing input was five hundred nanograms of biopsy DNA per sample. Assay used: immunoSEQ multiplex PCR; TCRdb lists only in-frame clones, some missing. The table shows some 5,100 clones, with around 87% occurring only once. The CDR3 has 15 residues. Per the germline V gene, CDR1 is ENHRY and CDR2 is SYGVKD. The junction had 7 bases not matched to a gene; V was cut back by 0 bases and J by 7 bases. Patients were adults with ileal or ileocolonic Crohn's disease needing resection.

Sequenced: ileal tissue. The chain links TRBV10-3 to TRBJ2-5; 8 nucleotides agree with TRBD1. This receptor was obtained from an adult with Crohn's disease. The CDR3 region has the DNA TGTGCCATCAGTGAGTCGGGACAGGCCGGCGGGACCCAGTACTTC. Protein product: CAISESGQAGGTQYF.